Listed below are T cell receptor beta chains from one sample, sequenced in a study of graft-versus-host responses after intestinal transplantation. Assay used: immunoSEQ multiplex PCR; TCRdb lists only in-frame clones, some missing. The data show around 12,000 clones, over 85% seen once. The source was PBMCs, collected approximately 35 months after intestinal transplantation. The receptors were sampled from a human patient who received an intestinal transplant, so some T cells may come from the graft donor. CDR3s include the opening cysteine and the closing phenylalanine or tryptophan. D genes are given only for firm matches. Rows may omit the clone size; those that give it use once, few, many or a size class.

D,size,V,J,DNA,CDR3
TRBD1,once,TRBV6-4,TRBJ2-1,TGTGCCAGCAGTTTTGGTCAGGGGGCAGATGAGCAGTTCTTC,CASSFGQGADEQFF
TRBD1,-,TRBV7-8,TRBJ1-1,TGTGCCAGCAGCGGGAGACCCGAAACAGGGGGGATGACTGAAGCTTTCTTT,CASSGRPETGGMTEAFF
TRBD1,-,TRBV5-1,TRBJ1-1,TGCGCCAGCAGCTCCAACCAGGGGGGCACTGAAGCTTTCTTT,CASSSNQGGTEAFF
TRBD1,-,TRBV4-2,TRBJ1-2,TGTGCCAGCAGCCTGGACCGACAGGCAGGGGGGTACACCTTC,CASSLDRQAGGYTF
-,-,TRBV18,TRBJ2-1,TGTGCCAGCTCACCACCGTTTGGGGGCCGGATAGTCTATGAGCAGTTCTTC,CASSPPFGGRIVYEQFF
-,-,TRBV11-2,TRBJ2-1,TGTGCCAGCAGCCCGCTGTGGACCCCTCCCCGCGGGTATGAGCAGTTCTTC,CASSPLWTPPRGYEQFF
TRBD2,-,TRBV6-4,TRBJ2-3,TGTGCCAGCGGTACTAGCGGGGGGACCGCAGATACGCAGTATTTT,CASGTSGGTADTQYF
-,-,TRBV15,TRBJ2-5,TGTGCCACCAGCAGAGATTCGGGCCAAAAAAAGACCCAGTACTTC,CATSRDSGQKKTQYF
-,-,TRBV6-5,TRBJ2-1,TGTGCCAGCAGCCCCTGGGAAAGCTCCTACAATGAGCAGTTCTTC,CASSPWESSYNEQFF
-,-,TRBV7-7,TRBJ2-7,TGTGCTAGCAGCCCTCGTTTCGGAGGGACCTACGAGCAGTACTTC,CASSPRFGGTYEQYF
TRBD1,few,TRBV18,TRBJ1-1,TGTGCCAGCTCACTTCAGGGGGCTGGCACTGAAGCTTTCTTT,CASSLQGAGTEAFF
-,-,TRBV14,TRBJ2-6,TGTGCCAGCACCAAAACTGGGCTGTCTGGGGCCAACGTCCTGACTTTC,CASTKTGLSGANVLTF
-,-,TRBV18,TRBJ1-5,TGTGCCAGCTCACCACAGGGTGGCGGCAATCAGCCCCAGCATTTT,CASSPQGGGNQPQHF
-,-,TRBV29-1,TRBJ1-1,TGCAGCGTCTCTACCTGGGGGGCTTTCTTT,CSVSTWGAFF
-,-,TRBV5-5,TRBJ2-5,TGTGCCAGCAGCTTGTGGGGGGCAGAGACCCAGTACTTC,CASSLWGAETQYF
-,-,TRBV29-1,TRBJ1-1,TGCAGCGTTGAGAGGGCCCCCGCTGAAGCTTTCTTT,CSVERAPAEAFF
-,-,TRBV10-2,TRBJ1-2,TGCGCCAGCAGTGAGGTCCGGCAGAACTATGGCTACACCTTC,CASSEVRQNYGYTF
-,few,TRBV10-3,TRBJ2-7,TGTGCCATCAGTGAGAACTACGAGCAGTACTTC,CAISENYEQYF
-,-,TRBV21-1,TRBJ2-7,TGTGCCAGCAGCAAAGTAAGGGGGGCGCGGTACGAGCAGTACTTC,CASSKVRGARYEQYF
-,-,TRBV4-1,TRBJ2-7,TGCGCCAGCAGCCAATTCAGGTCAGGAGCGTACGAGCAGTACTTC,CASSQFRSGAYEQYF
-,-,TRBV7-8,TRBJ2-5,TGTGCCAGCAGCTTAGGGCTAGCCAAGTACTTC,CASSLGLAKYF
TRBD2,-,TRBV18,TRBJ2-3,TGTGCCAGCTCACCAGGACTAGCGGGGGGCACAGATACGCAGTATTTT,CASSPGLAGGTDTQYF
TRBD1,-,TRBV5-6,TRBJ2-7,TGTGCCAGCAGCGCGGACAGGGCCGGGTACGAGCAGTACTTC,CASSADRAGYEQYF
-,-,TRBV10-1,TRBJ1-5,TGCGCCAACGCAAGGGTTTTCAGACAGCCCCAGCATTTT,CANARVFRQPQHF
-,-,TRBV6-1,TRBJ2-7,TGTGCCAGCAGTGAAGGGTCGGCAGCCTACGAGCAGTACTTC,CASSEGSAAYEQYF
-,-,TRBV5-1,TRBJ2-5,TGCGCCAGCAGCTCTGCCGGGACTCGTGGGGAGACCCAGTACTTC,CASSSAGTRGETQYF
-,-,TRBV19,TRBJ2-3,TGTGCCAGTACCCTGGGGGGGCAAGATACGCAGTATTTT,CASTLGGQDTQYF
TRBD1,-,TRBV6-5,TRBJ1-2,TGTGCCAGCAGTTTCGACTGGACAGGGCCCAACTATGGCTACACCTTC,CASSFDWTGPNYGYTF
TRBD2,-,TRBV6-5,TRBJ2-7,TGTGCCAGCAGTTACTCGTCTAGCGGGCCTTACGAGCAGTACTTC,CASSYSSSGPYEQYF
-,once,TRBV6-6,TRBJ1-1,TGTGCCGTCGGGGACCGCCACACTGAAGCTTTCTTT,CAVGDRHTEAFF
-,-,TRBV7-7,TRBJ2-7,TGTGCTAGCAGCCCCGGACCGACCTACGAGCAGTACTTC,CASSPGPTYEQYF